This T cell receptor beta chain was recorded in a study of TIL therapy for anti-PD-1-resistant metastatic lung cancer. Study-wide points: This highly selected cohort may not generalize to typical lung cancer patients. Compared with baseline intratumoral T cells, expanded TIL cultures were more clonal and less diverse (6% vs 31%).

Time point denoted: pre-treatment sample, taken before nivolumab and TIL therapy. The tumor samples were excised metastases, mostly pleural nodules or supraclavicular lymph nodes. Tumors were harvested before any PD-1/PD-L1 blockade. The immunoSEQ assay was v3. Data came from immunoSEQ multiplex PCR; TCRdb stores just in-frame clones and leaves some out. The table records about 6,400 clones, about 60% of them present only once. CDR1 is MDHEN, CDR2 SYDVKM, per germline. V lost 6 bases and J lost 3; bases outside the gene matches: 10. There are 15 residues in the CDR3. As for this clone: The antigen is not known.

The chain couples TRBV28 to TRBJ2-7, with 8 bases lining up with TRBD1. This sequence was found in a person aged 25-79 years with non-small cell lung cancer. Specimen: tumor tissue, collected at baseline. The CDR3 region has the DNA TGTGCCAGCAGACCAGGGGGCGCGGATATCTACGAGCAGTACTTC. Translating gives CASRPGGADIYEQYF.